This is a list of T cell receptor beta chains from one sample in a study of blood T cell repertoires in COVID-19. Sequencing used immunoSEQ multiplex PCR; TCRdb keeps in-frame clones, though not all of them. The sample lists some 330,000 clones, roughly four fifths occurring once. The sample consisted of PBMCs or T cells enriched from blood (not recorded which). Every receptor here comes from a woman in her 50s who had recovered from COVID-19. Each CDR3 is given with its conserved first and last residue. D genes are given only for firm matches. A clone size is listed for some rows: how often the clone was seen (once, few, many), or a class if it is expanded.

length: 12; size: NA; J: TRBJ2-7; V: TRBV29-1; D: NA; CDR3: CSVQGGSYEQYF; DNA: TGCAGCGTGCAGGGGGGTTCCTACGAGCAGTACTTC
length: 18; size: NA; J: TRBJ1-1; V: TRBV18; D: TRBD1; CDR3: CASSPRRTGRNMNTEAFF; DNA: TGTGCCAGCTCACCACGAAGGACAGGGAGAAACATGAACACTGAAGCTTTCTTT
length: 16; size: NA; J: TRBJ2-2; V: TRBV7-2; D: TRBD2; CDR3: CASSRTSGKITGELFF; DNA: TGTGCCAGCAGCCGTACTAGCGGCAAGATCACCGGGGAGCTGTTTTTT
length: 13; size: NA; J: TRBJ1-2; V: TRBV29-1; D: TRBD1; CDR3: CSVDPGQGWGYTF; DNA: TGCAGCGTCGACCCAGGACAGGGATGGGGCTACACCTTC
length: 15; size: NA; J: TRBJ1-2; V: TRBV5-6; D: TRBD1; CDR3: CASRREGQGNYGYTF; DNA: TGTGCCAGCAGGAGAGAGGGACAGGGTAACTATGGCTACACCTTC
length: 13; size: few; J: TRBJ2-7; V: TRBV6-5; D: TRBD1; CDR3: CASRGTGDYEQYF; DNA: TGTGCCAGCAGGGGGACAGGGGATTACGAGCAGTACTTC
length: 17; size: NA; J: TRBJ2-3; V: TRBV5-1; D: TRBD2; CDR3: CASTGTSGGASIDTQYF; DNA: TGCGCCAGCACCGGGACTAGCGGGGGGGCCAGCATAGATACGCAGTATTTT
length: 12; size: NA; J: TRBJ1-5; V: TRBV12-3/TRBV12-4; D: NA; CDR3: CASSSPRGPQHF; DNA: TGTGCCAGCAGCTCACCCAGGGGGCCCCAGCATTTT
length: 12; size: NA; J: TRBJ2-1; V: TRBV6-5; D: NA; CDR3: CASSSERYEQFF; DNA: TGTGCCAGCAGTTCGGAGCGGTATGAGCAGTTCTTC
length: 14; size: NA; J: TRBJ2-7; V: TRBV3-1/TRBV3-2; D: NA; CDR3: CASSLFPVTYEQYF; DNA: TGTGCCAGCAGCCTTTTCCCAGTAACCTACGAGCAGTACTTC
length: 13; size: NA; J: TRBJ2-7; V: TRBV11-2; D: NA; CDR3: CASSLGVSGEQYF; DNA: TGTGCCAGCAGCTTAGGGGTTTCGGGGGAGCAGTACTTC
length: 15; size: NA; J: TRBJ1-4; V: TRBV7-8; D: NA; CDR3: CASSPGQNFNEKLFF; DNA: TGTGCCAGCAGCCCCGGACAGAACTTTAATGAAAAACTGTTTTTT
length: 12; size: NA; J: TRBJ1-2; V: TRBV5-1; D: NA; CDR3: CASSFDRHGYTF; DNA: TGCGCCAGCAGCTTTGACAGACATGGCTACACCTTC
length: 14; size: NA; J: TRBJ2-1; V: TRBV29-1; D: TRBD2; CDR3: CSVDPAGVFNEQFF; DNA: TGCAGCGTTGACCCAGCGGGAGTGTTTAATGAGCAGTTCTTC
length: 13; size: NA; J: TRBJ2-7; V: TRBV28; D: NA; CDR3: CASRGLAGTKQYF; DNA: TGTGCCAGCAGGGGGCTGGCCGGGACAAAACAGTACTTC
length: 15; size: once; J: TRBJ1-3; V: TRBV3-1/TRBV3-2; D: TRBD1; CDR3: CASSQPTGTGNTIYF; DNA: TGTGCCAGCAGCCAACCGACAGGGACAGGAAACACCATATATTTT
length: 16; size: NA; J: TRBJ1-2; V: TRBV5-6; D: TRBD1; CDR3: CASSLQGEEGNYGYTF; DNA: TGTGCCAGCAGCTTGCAGGGGGAAGAGGGGAACTATGGCTACACCTTC
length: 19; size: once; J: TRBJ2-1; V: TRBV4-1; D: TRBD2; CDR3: CASSHPPSQLARGGNEQFF; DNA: TGCGCCAGCAGCCATCCCCCGTCTCAACTAGCGCGGGGAGGGAATGAGCAGTTCTTC
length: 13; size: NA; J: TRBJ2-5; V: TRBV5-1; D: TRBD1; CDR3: CASSIRDRETQYF; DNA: TGCGCCAGCAGCATACGGGACAGAGAGACCCAGTACTTC
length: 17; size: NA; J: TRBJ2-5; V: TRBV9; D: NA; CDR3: CASSSPAEAVDQETQYF; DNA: TGTGCCAGCAGCTCTCCCGCGGAGGCTGTCGACCAAGAGACCCAGTACTTC
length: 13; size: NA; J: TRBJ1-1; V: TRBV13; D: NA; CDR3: CASSLWQGTEAFF; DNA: TGTGCCAGCAGCTTATGGCAGGGCACTGAAGCTTTCTTT
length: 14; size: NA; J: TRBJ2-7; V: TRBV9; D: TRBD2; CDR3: CASSGGGPEYEQYF; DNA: TGTGCCAGCAGCGGCGGGGGGCCAGAATACGAGCAGTACTTC
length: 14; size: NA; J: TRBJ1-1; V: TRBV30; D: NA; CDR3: CAWSATTVNTEAFF; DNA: TGTGCCTGGAGTGCGACTACAGTGAACACTGAAGCTTTCTTT
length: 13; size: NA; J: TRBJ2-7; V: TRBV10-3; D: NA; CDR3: CAMGGGDDYEQYF; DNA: TGTGCCATGGGAGGGGGTGACGACTACGAGCAGTACTTC
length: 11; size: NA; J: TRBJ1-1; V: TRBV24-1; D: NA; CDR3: CATNLNTEAFF; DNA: TGTGCCACCAACTTAAACACTGAAGCTTTCTTT
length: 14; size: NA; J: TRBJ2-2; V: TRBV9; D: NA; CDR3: CASSVRLEAGELFF; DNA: TGTGCCAGCAGCGTTCGCCTCGAGGCCGGGGAGCTGTTTTTT
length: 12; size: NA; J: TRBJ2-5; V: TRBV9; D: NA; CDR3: CASSPYEETQYF; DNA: TGTGCCAGCAGCCCCTACGAAGAGACCCAGTACTTC
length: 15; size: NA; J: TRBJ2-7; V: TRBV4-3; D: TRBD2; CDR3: CASSQDGLAGGEQYF; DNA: TGCGCCAGCAGCCAAGATGGCCTAGCGGGAGGCGAGCAGTACTTC
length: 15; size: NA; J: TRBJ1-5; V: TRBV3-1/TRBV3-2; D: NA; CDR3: CASSHSTGSNQPQHF; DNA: TGTGCCAGCAGCCATTCCACAGGGAGCAATCAGCCCCAGCATTTT
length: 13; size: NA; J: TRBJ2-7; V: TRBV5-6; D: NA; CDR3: CASSSPGSYEQYF; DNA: TGTGCCAGCAGCTCCCCCGGCTCCTACGAGCAGTACTTC
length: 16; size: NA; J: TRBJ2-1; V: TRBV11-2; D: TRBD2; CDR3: CASSWLAGGPSGEQFF; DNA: TGTGCCAGCAGCTGGTTAGCGGGGGGGCCGTCCGGGGAGCAGTTCTTC
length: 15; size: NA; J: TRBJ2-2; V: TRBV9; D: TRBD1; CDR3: CASSVGQGMTGELFF; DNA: TGTGCCAGCAGCGTAGGACAGGGAATGACCGGGGAGCTGTTTTTT
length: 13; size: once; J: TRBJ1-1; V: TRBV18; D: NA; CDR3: CASSPSGNTEAFF; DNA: TGTGCCAGTTCCCCCTCAGGGAACACTGAAGCTTTCTTT
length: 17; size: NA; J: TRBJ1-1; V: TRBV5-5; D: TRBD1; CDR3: CASSWDRGLYRGTEAFF; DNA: TGTGCCAGCAGCTGGGACAGGGGGCTTTATCGGGGCACTGAAGCTTTCTTT
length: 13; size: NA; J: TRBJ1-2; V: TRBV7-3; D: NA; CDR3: CASSFGQGYGYTF; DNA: TGTGCCAGCAGCTTCGGCCAGGGCTATGGCTACACCTTC
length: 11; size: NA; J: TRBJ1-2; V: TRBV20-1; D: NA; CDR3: CSAPGLDGYTF; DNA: TGCAGTGCTCCGGGGTTGGATGGCTACACCTTC
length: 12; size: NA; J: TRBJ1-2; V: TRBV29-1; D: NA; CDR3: CSVEGQGQGYTF; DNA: TGCAGCGTCGAGGGACAAGGCCAAGGCTACACCTTC
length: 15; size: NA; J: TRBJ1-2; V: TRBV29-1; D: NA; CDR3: CSVVGTLEANYGYTF; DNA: TGCAGCGTTGTAGGGACACTCGAAGCTAACTATGGCTACACCTTC
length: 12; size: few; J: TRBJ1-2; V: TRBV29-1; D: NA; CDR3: CSVAGTDYGYTF; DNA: TGCAGCGTCGCGGGGACTGACTATGGCTACACCTTC